These T cell receptor beta chains were read from a single sample in a study of long-term antiretroviral therapy in people with HIV. Sequenced by immunoSEQ multiplex PCR; TCRdb stores in-frame clones only, minus some. This table has more than 30,000 clones, 70% to 80% appearing once. The material was unsorted PBMCs, obtained 1.9 years after starting antiretroviral therapy. The receptors originated from a young man with HIV. Both conserved end residues are trimmed from each CDR3.

v_call	cdr3_length	j_call	cdr3_aa
TRBV6-5	10	TRBJ2-7	ASSSSGYEQY
TRBV6-1	8	TRBJ1-3	ASSLNTIY
TRBV2	13	TRBJ1-3	AASRGPGSGNTIY
TRBV2	12	TRBJ1-4	ASSPGAGDRKLF
TRBV18	15	TRBJ1-6	ASSPRTGTASSSPLH
TRBV6-9	9	TRBJ1-2	ASSKGQSYT
TRBV28	16	TRBJ1-4	ASSLSPPVKAKNEKLF
TRBV5-1	13	TRBJ1-1	ASSFETPIKSEAF
TRBV9	13	TRBJ1-2	ASSGDRRANYGYT
TRBV7-9	16	TRBJ1-5	ASSLEGGGQGAREPQH
TRBV19	16	TRBJ1-2	ASSIDWDYQTQISSYT
TRBV14	13	TRBJ1-2	ASRSSGTGEYGYT
TRBV7-2	13	TRBJ1-1	ASSLSYGRGTEAF
TRBV2	10	TRBJ2-3	ASNRGPDTQY
TRBV6-1	13	TRBJ2-2	ASSPGQGDTGELF
TRBV7-9	11	TRBJ2-7	ASSSGPNYEQY
TRBV19	16	TRBJ1-5	ASSIDLGTDYSNQPQH
TRBV5-6	13	TRBJ2-1	ASSQGQGPYNEQF
TRBV6-5	11	TRBJ1-1	ASSYVVDTEAF
TRBV6-5	12	TRBJ1-1	ASSYAAGPTEAF
TRBV10-3	15	TRBJ2-6	AISESQTLSGANVLT
TRBV11-3	13	TRBJ1-6	ASSLGHGRNSPLH
TRBV29-1	11	TRBJ2-2	SVGYGVTGELF
TRBV5-1	12	TRBJ2-7	ASSPVPSSYEQY
TRBV2	11	TRBJ1-6	ASSERQGSPLH
TRBV5-1	16	TRBJ2-3	ASSTPTGGLIGTDTQY
TRBV30	11	TRBJ2-7	AWSAGGTYEQY
TRBV19	11	TRBJ1-1	ASSNTGRTEAF
TRBV7-9	12	TRBJ2-1	ASSLDGVSHEQF
TRBV4-1	14	TRBJ2-2	ASSQEDRDNTGELF
TRBV30	11	TRBJ2-7	ASGTSGEAEQY
TRBV7-9	13	TRBJ2-5	ASTPEFPSGETQY
TRBV6-1	12	TRBJ1-4	ASSDTWGAEKLF
TRBV4-1	13	TRBJ2-1	ASSYSGGAPNEQF
TRBV28	11	TRBJ1-2	ASRPFAQGSYT
TRBV11-2	14	TRBJ1-3	ASSYKIPGSGNTIY
TRBV7-6	11	TRBJ1-2	ASSGDRTYGYT
TRBV5-6	15	TRBJ1-2	ASSLEYLRGSGYGYT
TRBV11-2	17	TRBJ2-2	ASSLGSFSGRDRTGELF
TRBV7-3	13	TRBJ2-7	ASSLLGGGGYEQY
TRBV5-1	13	TRBJ1-5	ASSLYGGADQPQH
TRBV5-8	10	TRBJ1-1	ASSRVWAEAF